This T cell receptor (beta chain) was documented in a study of early T cells in non-severe SARS-CoV-2 infection (dated by TCRdb to about 2021). Concerning the study at large: Because TCR sequencing relied on bulk RNA taken from unsorted whole blood, pairing of alpha and beta chains was not possible.

Libraries were made using 5' RACE. Sequenced using a NextSeq 500. Unique molecular identifiers were attached to individual cDNA molecules in the TCR library protocol so that sequencing error and PCR bias could be corrected. Sequencing covered both TCR alpha and beta chains, and within each sample the abundances of alpha and beta sequences were tightly co-correlated. From the authors' description of their analysis: Decombinator V4 was used to annotate TCR sequences for V gene, J gene and CDR3. Expanded TCRs were defined as changing significantly between any two time points under a Poisson model with p below 0.0001. Abundances of TCRs were expressed as counts per million after normalisation to the total number of TCRs sequenced in each sample. TRAV1-2 paired with TRAJ12, TRAJ20 or TRAJ33 defined MAIT TCRs, while TRAV10 paired with TRAJ18 defined iNKT TCRs. VDJdb, accessed 1 November 2021, was searched for CMV, EBV and SARS-CoV-2 annotated TCRs, with TCRs annotated for multiple antigens excluded. Using fastp trimming at Q25 and MiXCR clonotype assembly, TCRdb reanalyzed the public sequencing data and kept in-frame beta chains. Every distinct CDR3 protein forms one entry, paired with its most common genes and DNA. TCRdb's processing, not the authors', yielded these V and J calls. The sample yields fewer than 85,000 distinct CDR3 sequences; 13% to 15% were counted once. The ten top clones hold nearly 4% of the sample.

A case-control design nested within a healthcare worker cohort in London, UK, was used, with weekly nasopharyngeal swab PCR tests and blood sampling performed. Healthcare workers were enrolled in the week of the UK lockdown, from 23 to 31 March 2020, and were followed every week for up to roughly 15 weeks. There are a few counts of this clonotype. The antigen it recognizes is unknown. No quality values exist for individual bases; no much larger clone is one base distant. On the study overall, not on this receptor specifically: Matching against VDJdb was skewed toward anti-spike CD8 responses, likely underestimated virus-specific expansions, and missed private and CD4 specificities.

Trimming leaves V shorter by 6 bases and J shorter by 4 bases, with the junction holding 6 bases beyond the gene matches. The germline V gene specifies SGHTA as CDR1 and FQGTGA as CDR2. CDR3 length: 15 amino acids, cysteine to phenylalanine. The kept DNA is CDR3 alone, 45 bases in frame from the first base. Specimen: whole blood, collected at baseline. The source of this sequence is an adult who was a healthcare worker with PCR-confirmed SARS-CoV-2 infection or an uninfected control (not recorded which). The chain joins TRBV7-3 to TRBJ2-1; 10 bases in between match TRBD2. The nucleotides read TGTGCCAGCAGTTCCCTAGCGGGAGCATACAATGAGCAGTTCTTC. This codes for CASSSLAGAYNEQFF.